The clone carrying this T cell receptor (beta chain) occurred a few times. The sample originates from a study of blood T cell repertoires in COVID-19. Turning to the study itself: PBMCs, B-cell-depleted T cells, or T cells provided the cDNA or gDNA that made up the material.

The CDR3 spans 16 residues. Germline values: CDR1 SGHVS, CDR2 FQNEAQ. Losses at the gene ends were 2 bases for V and 3 bases for J; bases not matched to a gene: 7. Original data processing: Amplified reference gene primers provided the basis for estimating nucleated cell counts. The repertoire was sequenced with immunoSEQ multiplex PCR; TCRdb's copy has only in-frame clones and lacks some. D and trimming were read from the DNA, whereas the V and J calls and clone size are those reported in that table. The sample has over 100,000 clones, roughly 81% seen once; the top ten hold 1.3% to 1.5%. Sequencing was performed on peripheral blood. The V gene is TRBV7-8, the J gene TRBJ2-7, with 10 nucleotides matching TRBD2. This TCR was sampled from a man in his forties with acute or convalescent COVID-19. In DNA form, the CDR3 reads TGTGCCAGCAGCTTATCCGGGACTAGCGTAAACTACGAGCAGTACTTC. The encoded protein is CASSLSGTSVNYEQYF.